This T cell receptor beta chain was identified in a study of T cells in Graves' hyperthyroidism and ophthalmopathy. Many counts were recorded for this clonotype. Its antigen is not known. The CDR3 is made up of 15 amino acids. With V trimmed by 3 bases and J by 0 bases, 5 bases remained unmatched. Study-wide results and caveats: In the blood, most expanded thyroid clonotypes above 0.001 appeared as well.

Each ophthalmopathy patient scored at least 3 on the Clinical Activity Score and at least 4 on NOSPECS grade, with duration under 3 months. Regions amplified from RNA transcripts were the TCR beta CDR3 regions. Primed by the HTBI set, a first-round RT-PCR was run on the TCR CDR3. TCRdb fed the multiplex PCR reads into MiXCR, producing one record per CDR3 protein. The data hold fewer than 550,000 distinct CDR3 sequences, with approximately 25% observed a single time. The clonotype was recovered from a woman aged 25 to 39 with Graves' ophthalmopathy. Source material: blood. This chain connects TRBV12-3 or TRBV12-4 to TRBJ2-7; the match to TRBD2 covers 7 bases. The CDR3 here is CASSFFPGGSYEQYF. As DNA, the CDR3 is TGTGCCAGCAGTTTCTTCCCGGGGGGCTCCTACGAGCAGTACTTC.